The source of this T cell receptor beta chain is a study of beta chain features in type 1 diabetes. General observations from the study: Researchers report that Type 1 diabetes patients had moderately but significantly shorter TCRB CDR3s across all four CD4+ subsets.

V was trimmed by 2 bases and J by 5 bases, leaving 6 bases between them. Germline V gene data show CDR1 as SGHDN and CDR2 as FVKESK. CDR3 length: 12 amino acids. The authors reverse transcribed all of the isolated RNA, so sequencing captured expressed TCRB transcripts. Using immunoSEQ multiplex PCR, the repertoire was profiled, and TCRdb retains in-frame clones only, with some absent. The table includes about 160,000 clones, 7.8% detected once. This clone was observed a few times. The antigen remains undetermined. The sequenced material came from central memory CD4+ T cells from blood. The origin of this receptor is a woman between 40 and 50 years old with type 1 diabetes. This chain joins TRBV14 and TRBJ2-5; D is uncertain. CDR3 sequence (DNA): TGTGCCAGCAGCCAACAACGGGAGACCCAGTACTTC. Translation gives CASSQQRETQYF. Full variable domain (remainder filled in from reference TRBV14 and TRBJ2-5): EAGVTQFPSHSVIEKGQTVTLRCDPISGHDNLYWYRRVMGKEIKFLLHFVKESKQDESGMPNNRFLAERTGGTYSTLKVQPAELEDSGVYFCASSQQRETQYFGPGTRLLVL.